Presented here are 31 T cell receptor beta chains from one specimen sequenced in a study of T cell responses to AZD1222 COVID-19 vaccine. The method was immunoSEQ multiplex PCR; TCRdb's version includes in-frame clones alone and lacks a portion of them. The table shows about 86,000 clones, with roughly 88% occurring only once. The sequencing used peripheral blood, collected on day 0 of AZD1222 vaccination. These receptors came from an adult in good health.

V usage is TRBV7-8 and J usage is TRBJ2-3; D possibly corresponds to TRBD2 (6 bases). Germline lookup yields CDR1 SGHVS and CDR2 FQNEAQ. The CDR3 loop spans 13 amino acids. CDR3 in amino acids: CAESGGRTDTQYF. The CDR3 DNA is TGTGCAGAGTCCGGGGGAAGGACAGATACGCAGTATTTT.

The V and J genes are TRBV30 and TRBJ1-2; D gene uncertain. The CDR3 consists of 12 residues. V was cut by 3 bases and J by 8 bases, with 13 bases left in between. Germline V CDR1 and CDR2: GTSNPN, SVGIG (reference sequence). The CDR3 DNA follows: TGTGCCTGGAGGTGGCAGGACTTGGGCTACACCTTC. This codes for CAWRWQDLGYTF.

The chain has TRBV7-9 and TRBJ2-1; no definite D call. The CDR3 extends over 14 amino acids. Germline-derived CDR1 and CDR2 are SEHNR and FQNEAQ (reference sequence). Between the trimmed V and J ends, which lost 5 bases and 0 bases, there was a span of 8 bases. The CDR3 DNA reads as TGTGCCAGCAGCCCCCTCAGCTCCTACAATGAGCAGTTCTTC. Encoded protein: CASSPLSSYNEQFF. The full variable domain, in which reference TRBV7-9 and TRBJ2-1 provide the parts outside the CDR3, is DTGVSQNPRHKITKRGQNVTFRCDPISEHNRLYWYRQTLGQGPEFLTYFQNEAQLEKSRLLSDRFSAERPKGSFSTLEIQRTEQGDSAMYLCASSPLSSYNEQFFGPGTRLTVL.

This sequence joins TRBV27 and TRBJ2-7; 8 nucleotides match TRBD2. J was trimmed by 3 bases and V by 6 bases; bases with no gene match: 4. The V gene's germline CDR1 is MNHEY and CDR2 SMNVEV (reference sequence). The CDR3 is made up of 13 amino acids. The CDR3 is CASRGTSNYEQYF. The DNA of the CDR3 is TGTGCCAGCAGAGGGACTAGTAACTACGAGCAGTACTTC.

The V gene is TRBV28, the J gene TRBJ2-7, with 12 positions matching TRBD2. CDR1 is MDHEN and CDR2 is SYDVKM in the germline V gene. J gave up 4 bases and V 6 bases, and 7 bases lay outside the gene matches. This CDR3 is built from 15 residues. The CDR3 coding sequence is TGTGCCAGCAGCCCACTAGCGGGAGGATTATACGAGCAGTACTTC. Protein: CASSPLAGGLYEQYF.

The chain employs TRBV28 and TRBJ2-5; 9 bases fit TRBD2. V lost 5 bases and J lost 1; bases outside the gene matches: 2. Germline CDR1 reads MDHEN; CDR2 reads SYDVKM. The CDR3 runs 14 residues. The CDR3 DNA follows: TGTGCCAGCAGTCTTAGCGGGAGCCAAGAGACCCAGTACTTC. Its protein is CASSLSGSQETQYF.

This sequence joins TRBV14 and TRBJ1-6; perhaps TRBD1 as D (6 bases). Germline V gives CDR1 SGHDN, CDR2 FVKESK. V shed 10 bases and J shed 0 bases, with 19 bases lying between them. The CDR3 is made up of 17 amino acids. The CDR3 sequence: CAIPPGAGSSYNSPLHF. In nucleotides, the CDR3 is TGTGCCATTCCACCGGGGGCGGGTAGCTCCTATAATTCACCCCTCCACTTT.

The V gene is TRBV30, the J gene TRBJ2-5; D is unclear. CDR3 length equals 13 residues. Germline V gene lookup returns CDR1 GTSNPN and CDR2 SVGIG (reference sequence). V was trimmed by 3 bases and J by 5 bases, leaving 13 bases between them. The CDR3 is CAWRAALRETQYF. The CDR3 bases are TGTGCCTGGAGGGCGGCCCTCAGGGAGACCCAGTACTTC.

The J gene is TRBJ1-6, the V gene TRBV6-5; 7 bases match TRBD1. J gave up 9 bases and V 0 bases, and 5 bases lay outside the gene matches. Germline loops: CDR1 MNHEY, CDR2 SVGAGI. The CDR3 is 15 amino acids. As DNA, the CDR3 is TGTGCCAGCAGTTACTCTCAGGGGGAAGGTTCACCCCTCCACTTT. Translation: CASSYSQGEGSPLHF.

The chain employs TRBV4-2 and TRBJ2-3, with TRBD2 identical over 11 bases. The CDR3 has 16 residues. Per the germline V gene, CDR1 is LGHNA and CDR2 is YNFKEQ. V was clipped by 3 bases and J by 4 bases; unmatched bases: 6. The DNA for the CDR3 is TGTGCCAGCAGCCAGCTTACTAGCGGGAGTTCAGATACGCAGTATTTT. Its translation: CASSQLTSGSSDTQYF.

This clone has more than one count but fewer than ten. This chain links TRBV28 with TRBJ1-5; no reliable D call. This CDR3 has 12 amino acids. Trimming removed 2 bases at V and 6 bases at J, with 5 bases between. The germline V gene encodes CDR1 MDHEN and CDR2 SYDVKM. The CDR3 region is CASSLEPQPQHF. The CDR3 region has the DNA TGTGCCAGCAGTTTAGAGCCTCAGCCCCAGCATTTT.

The V and J genes are TRBV2 and TRBJ2-7; TRBD2 agrees at 9 bases. Germline values: CDR1 SNHLY, CDR2 FYNNEI. The CDR3 length is 14 residues. Germline trimming cut 7 bases from V and 0 bases from J; bases unmatched to any gene: 4. In nucleotides, the CDR3 is TGTGCCAGCAAAGTAGCGGGAGCCTCCTACGAGCAGTACTTC. Amino acids: CASKVAGASYEQYF.

This clone was picked up one time. This sequence joins TRBV13 and TRBJ2-1; TRBD2 might be the D (6 bases). Trimming took off 5 bases at V and 3 bases at J, with 17 bases between the two ends. From germline, CDR1 is PRHDT and CDR2 FYEKMQ (reference sequence). The CDR3 is 16 amino acids. The DNA for the CDR3 is TGTGCCAGCAGCCTACGGACGGGGGAATTCTACAATGAGCAGTTCTTC. The encoded protein is CASSLRTGEFYNEQFF.

The chain couples TRBV5-1 to TRBJ1-2, with a possible D match to TRBD1 (5 bases). The CDR3 is made up of 17 amino acids. Trimming pared 4 bases from V and 1 base from J, leaving 20 bases between. Germline V lookup: CDR1 SGHRS, CDR2 YFSETQ. In DNA, the CDR3 is TGCGCCAGCAGCCTGGAATACAGGCGAGACCTTAACTATGGCTACACCTTC. As protein: CASSLEYRRDLNYGYTF.

The J gene is TRBJ2-1, the V gene TRBV28, with TRBD2 as a possible D gene (5 bases). V was clipped by 6 bases and J by 3 bases, with 9 bases between them. There are 13 residues in the CDR3. Per germline, CDR1 MDHEN and CDR2 SYDVKM. CDR3 residues: CASSPRDYNEQFF. Written as DNA, the CDR3 is TGTGCCAGCAGCCCTCGGGACTACAATGAGCAGTTCTTC.

The rearrangement links TRBV5-6 to TRBJ1-1; possible D gene TRBD1, 6 bases. The ends were cut back, 0 bases at V and 5 bases at J, with 17 bases in the middle. Germline V gives CDR1 SGHDT, CDR2 YYEEEE. The CDR3 totals 16 residues. CDR3 sequence reads: CASSLVFAGVETEAFF. In DNA form, the CDR3 reads TGTGCCAGCAGCTTGGTCTTTGCAGGGGTAGAAACTGAAGCTTTCTTT.

This clone was detected once. The chain combines TRBV7-2 with TRBJ1-1; perhaps TRBD1 as D (5 bases). Deletions cut 6 bases from V and 0 bases from J, with 11 bases between. The CDR3 runs 14 residues. CDR1 and CDR2 from the germline V gene are SGHTA and FQGNSA. CDR3 in amino acids: CASRRGQLNTEAFF. The CDR3 DNA is TGTGCCAGCAGGCGCGGACAACTGAACACTGAAGCTTTCTTT.

The CDR3, as DNA: TGCGCCAGCAGCCAAGATTTTCGGGGGGCTGATACTGAAGCTTTCTTT. Its protein is CASSQDFRGADTEAFF. V and J are TRBV4-3 and TRBJ1-1; tentative D call: TRBD1 (6 bases). The V and J ends lost 0 bases and 5 bases respectively, with 16 bases between them. Germline V CDR1 and CDR2: LGHNA, YSLEER. The CDR3 loop spans 16 amino acids.

J is TRBJ2-1 and V is TRBV28; D not certain. V gave up 2 bases and J gave up 7 bases, with 6 bases separating them. CDR1 is MDHEN and CDR2 is SYDVKM in the germline V gene. The CDR3 spans 12 residues. The CDR3 here is CASSLTGNEQFF. The CDR3 DNA follows: TGTGCCAGCAGTTTAACGGGTAATGAGCAGTTCTTC.

This chain uses TRBV2 with TRBJ2-7, with no clear D. Germline V CDR1 and CDR2: SNHLY, FYNNEI. Trimming took 1 base from V and 4 from J, leaving 11 bases between them. The CDR3 totals 14 residues. The CDR3 DNA is TGTGCCAGCAGTGAAGTAGGGCAGCCTTACGAGCAGTACTTC. Translated: CASSEVGQPYEQYF.

The chain links TRBV13 to TRBJ2-7; a possible D gene is TRBD2 (6 bases). The CDR3 length is 15 residues. Between the trimmed V and J ends, which lost 5 bases and 0 bases, there was a span of 14 bases. CDR1 PRHDT and CDR2 FYEKMQ come from the germline V gene (reference sequence). This chain's CDR3 is CASSLPGSGSYEQYF. CDR3 coding DNA: TGTGCCAGCAGCCTCCCCGGGAGCGGCTCCTACGAGCAGTACTTC.

Here the CDR3 reads CASSLDAGASKTEAFF. The CDR3 nucleotides are TGTGCCAGCAGCCTAGACGCCGGGGCGTCCAAGACTGAAGCTTTCTTT. This sequence joins TRBV7-2 and TRBJ1-1; D possibly corresponds to TRBD1 (5 bases). The CDR3 has 16 residues. Germline assignment: CDR1 SGHTA and CDR2 FQGNSA. Trimming shortened V by 5 bases and J by 5 bases, and 21 bases separated the two germline ends.

As regards this clone: Within the sample, other DNA sequences also encode this same CDR3. V gene TRBV19 combines with J gene TRBJ1-1, with D uncertain. Germline V lookup: CDR1 LNHDA, CDR2 SQIVND (reference sequence). V lost 1 base and J 1 base, leaving 4 bases between the germline ends. CDR3 size: 13 residues. DNA for the CDR3: TGTGCCAGTAGTATAGGTGGGAACACTGAAGCTTTCTTT. Translating gives CASSIGGNTEAFF. The complete variable domain, with remaining parts taken from reference TRBV19 and TRBJ1-1, reads DGGITQSPKYLFRKEGQNVTLSCEQNLNHDAMYWYRQDPGQGLRLIYYSQIVNDFQKGDIAEGYSVSREKKESFPLTVTSAQKNPTAFYLCASSIGGNTEAFFGQGTRLTVV.

V usage is TRBV28 and J usage is TRBJ1-6; weak D call: TRBD1 (6 bases). V was clipped by 2 bases and J by 0 bases, with 20 bases between them. This CDR3 is 20 amino acids long. The germline CDR1 and CDR2 sequences are MDHEN and SYDVKM. The CDR3 region is CASSLLTTIQGSSYNSPLHF. CDR3 in DNA: TGTGCCAGCAGTTTACTCACGACCATTCAGGGGAGCTCCTATAATTCACCCCTCCACTTT.

The chain's CDR3 is CASSGVQIGGQPQHF. The CDR3 DNA reads as TGTGCCAGCAGCGGGGTTCAAATTGGGGGGCAGCCCCAGCATTTT. V and J are TRBV6-5 and TRBJ1-5, with a tentative D call TRBD1 (5 bases). Germline-derived CDR1 and CDR2 are MNHEY and SVGAGI. CDR3 length equals 15 residues. V was clipped by 6 bases and J by 7 bases, with 19 bases between them.

The chain has TRBV7-8 and TRBJ2-3; 9 positions agree with TRBD2. The CDR3 length is 15 residues. V lost 6 bases, J lost 5 bases, and 9 bases stayed unmatched. Looked up from germline, CDR1 is SGHVS and CDR2 is FQNEAQ. CDR3 nucleotides: TGTGCCAGCAGTTCGACTAGCGGAGCCCGAGATACGCAGTATTTT. This gives the protein CASSSTSGARDTQYF. The entire variable domain, with the rest obtained from reference TRBV7-8 and TRBJ2-3, is as follows: GAGVSQSPRYKVAKRGQDVALRCDPISGHVSLFWYQQALGQGPEFLTYFQNEAQLDKSGLPSDRFFAERPEGSVSTLKIQRTQQEDSAVYLCASSSTSGARDTQYFGPGTRLTVL.

The chain employs TRBV28 and TRBJ1-6; the D gene is possibly TRBD1 (6 bases). The CDR3 totals 14 residues. CDR1 is MDHEN, CDR2 SYDVKM, per germline. Trimming removed 4 bases at V and 8 bases at J, with 12 bases between. The CDR3 loop reads CASSSPGAYSPLHF. CDR3 sequence (DNA): TGTGCCAGCAGTTCCCCGGGGGCCTATTCACCCCTCCACTTT.

The rearrangement uses TRBV7-8 and TRBJ2-7, with unresolved D. CDR1 SGHVS and CDR2 FQNEAQ come from the germline V gene. The CDR3 spans 12 residues. The V gene lost 1 base and the J gene lost 3 bases, with 4 bases spanning the gap. This chain's CDR3 is CASSLVGYEQYF. The CDR3 nucleotides read TGTGCCAGCAGCTTAGTGGGCTACGAGCAGTACTTC.

This chain links TRBV19 with TRBJ2-5, with TRBD1 identical over 9 bases. From germline, CDR1 is LNHDA and CDR2 SQIVND (reference sequence). The CDR3 is 13 residues long. V shed 8 bases and J 2 bases; nucleotides not matched to a gene: 3. The CDR3 DNA follows: TGTGCCAGTCAGGACAGGGGTCAAGAGACCCAGTACTTC. Its protein is CASQDRGQETQYF.

The table lists this clone with a count of one. The rearrangement joins TRBV19 to TRBJ1-5; D is undetermined. With 5 bases removed from V and 0 bases from J, the gap between germline ends came to 11 bases. CDR1 and CDR2 from the germline V gene are LNHDA and SQIVND (reference sequence). This CDR3 is 15 amino acids long. CDR3 protein: CASSLDIYSNQPQHF. DNA of the CDR3: TGTGCCAGTAGTCTCGACATTTATAGCAATCAGCCCCAGCATTTT.

The chain employs TRBV24-1 and TRBJ1-2; perhaps TRBD1 as D (5 bases). V lost 6 bases and J 0 bases, leaving 16 bases between the germline ends. Germline values: CDR1 KGHDR, CDR2 SFDVKD. The CDR3 is made up of 16 amino acids. This chain's CDR3 is CATSPVEGPSNYGYTF. In DNA form, the CDR3 reads TGTGCCACCAGTCCAGTTGAGGGGCCCTCTAACTATGGCTACACCTTC.